This TCR beta chain was captured in a study of cytomegalovirus exposure and HLA in healthy donors. Study details: The Caucasian-associated ancestry cluster contained 81% of the 398 genotyped donors. The study's findings and limits: CMV serostatus was the only recorded immune exposure for donors. According to reports, the classifier identified cytomegalovirus status with high specificity and sensitivity.

This clone was recorded only once. What it recognizes is unknown. CDR1 and CDR2 (germline): LNHDA, SQIVND (reference sequence). The CDR3 is 13 amino acids. Trimming took 1 base from V and 6 from J, leaving 10 bases between them. The PCR made use of 60 Vbeta and 13 Jbeta primers. The repertoire was sequenced with immunoSEQ multiplex PCR; TCRdb's copy has only in-frame clones and lacks some. This sample has 200,000 to 250,000 clones; 76% occur once, and the top ten carry 0.63%. Sequencing used PBMCs. The TCR originated in a man between 18 and 29 years old in good health and CMV-seronegative. The chain carries TRBV19 and TRBJ2-7, with D perhaps matching TRBD2 (5 bases). CDR3 region: CASSIGSGFEQYF. The CDR3, as DNA: TGTGCCAGTAGTATAGGTTCGGGGTTCGAGCAGTACTTC.